One sample yielded the 26 T cell receptor beta chains listed below, sequenced in a study of cytomegalovirus exposure and HLA in healthy donors. This PCR relied on a set of 60 Vbeta primers and 13 Jbeta primers. Clones were sequenced by immunoSEQ multiplex PCR, and TCRdb holds only the in-frame ones, with some missing. The sample includes fewer than 80,000 clones, about 80% of them seen just once. Material for sequencing was PBMCs. The receptors shown here come from a man aged 25-45 years in good health and CMV-seronegative.

The genes are TRBV7-9 and TRBJ2-4; tentative D call: TRBD1 (6 bases). The CDR3 length is 14 residues. The V gene's germline CDR1 is SEHNR and CDR2 FQNEAQ (reference sequence). V was cut by 2 bases and J by 6 bases, with 11 bases left in between. The CDR3 nucleotides are TGTGCCAGCAGCTTATCAGGGGTGGGAAACATTCAGTACTTC. Translation gives CASSLSGVGNIQYF.

Concerning this clone: A junction end diverges from the germline sequence, so it may reflect a read error. V usage is TRBV7-9 and J usage is TRBJ1-5; D may be TRBD1 (6 bases). CDR1 and CDR2 (germline): SEHNR, FQNEAQ (reference sequence). The CDR3 is 13 amino acids. The CDR3 sequence: CSSRPTGPGPQHF. CDR3 DNA sequence: TGTTCCAGCAGACCGACAGGACCGGGGCCCCAGCATTTT.

This sequence joins TRBV5-4 and TRBJ2-3; 8 bases match TRBD2. Germline V gene data show CDR1 as SGHNT and CDR2 as YYREEE (reference sequence). V lost 4 bases and J lost 1; bases outside the gene matches: 5. The CDR3 covers 15 residues. CDR3 coding DNA: TGTGCCAGCAGCATCGGGAGGGACCGCACAGATACGCAGTATTTT. It codes for CASSIGRDRTDTQYF.

The rearrangement links TRBV7-6 to TRBJ2-3, with a tentative D call TRBD1 (5 bases). This CDR3 spans 16 amino acids. Trimming pared 6 bases from V and 5 bases from J, leaving 21 bases between. CDR1 SGHVS and CDR2 FNYEAQ come from the germline V gene. The CDR3 reads CASSSSPGQGGDTQYF. DNA of the CDR3: TGTGCCAGCAGTTCCTCCCCTGGGCAGGGTGGAGATACGCAGTATTTT.

This chain links TRBV5-1 with TRBJ1-1; D remains unclear. Looked up from germline, CDR1 is SGHRS and CDR2 is YFSETQ. This CDR3 contains 13 residues. V was cut by 0 bases and J by 1 base, with 4 bases left in between. The DNA for the CDR3 is TGCGCCAGCAGCTTGGCGGGGAACACTGAAGCTTTCTTT. Translation gives CASSLAGNTEAFF.

V is TRBV7-9 and J is TRBJ1-2; tentative D call: TRBD1 (6 bases). Trimming shortened V by 4 bases and J by 6 bases, and 12 bases separated the two germline ends. Germline CDR1 is SEHNR and CDR2 is FQNEAQ (reference sequence). This CDR3 has 13 residues. The CDR3: CASSSQGMDGYTF. CDR3 bases: TGTGCCAGCAGCTCACAGGGAATGGATGGCTACACCTTC.

This chain joins TRBV5-1 and TRBJ2-7; TRBD1 matches at 7 bases. CDR1 is SGHRS and CDR2 is YFSETQ in the germline V gene. The V and J ends lost 3 bases and 0 bases, in that order; junction bases with no gene match: 3. This CDR3 is built from 14 residues. CDR3 region: CASSSGTASYEQYF. In DNA, the CDR3 is TGCGCCAGCAGCTCAGGGACAGCCTCCTACGAGCAGTACTTC. The variable domain in full, completed from reference TRBV5-1 and TRBJ2-7, reads KAGVTQTPRYLIKTRGQQVTLSCSPISGHRSVSWYQQTPGQGLQFLFEYFSETQRNKGNFPGRFSGRQFSNSRSEMNVSTLELGDSALYLCASSSGTASYEQYFGPGTRLTVT.

The rearrangement uses TRBV9 and TRBJ1-3; 7 positions match TRBD1. There are 15 residues in the CDR3. Germline CDR1 SGDLS, CDR2 YYNGEE. The ends lost 3 bases at V and 1 base at J; junction bases unmatched: 4. The CDR3, as DNA: TGTGCCAGCAGCGACCGGACAGGATCTGGAAACACCATATATTTT. It codes for CASSDRTGSGNTIYF.

The chain employs TRBV19 and TRBJ2-1; 10 bases align to TRBD1. CDR3 length: 15 amino acids. The V and J ends lost 3 bases and 6 bases, in that order; junction bases with no gene match: 5. Looked up from germline, CDR1 is LNHDA and CDR2 is SQIVND (reference sequence). CDR3 in DNA: TGTGCCAGTAGTATGGGGACAGGGGTTCCCAATGAGCAGTTCTTC. Translating gives CASSMGTGVPNEQFF.

The chain links TRBV7-6 to TRBJ2-5; 7 positions agree with TRBD1. The CDR3 has 14 residues. Germline V gene sequence: CDR1 SGHVS, CDR2 FNYEAQ. With V trimmed by 4 bases and J by 5 bases, 7 bases remained unmatched. DNA for the CDR3: TGTGCCAGCAGCTCGACAGGGCTCGCGGAGACCCAGTACTTC. As protein: CASSSTGLAETQYF. The entire variable domain, with the rest obtained from reference TRBV7-6 and TRBJ2-5, is as follows: GAGVSQSPRYKVTKRGQDVALRCDPISGHVSLYWYRQALGQGPEFLTYFNYEAQQDKSGLPNDRFSAERPEGSISTLTIQRTEQRDSAMYRCASSSTGLAETQYFGPGTRLLVL.

V usage is TRBV19 and J usage is TRBJ1-5, with D perhaps matching TRBD1 (5 bases). CDR1 is LNHDA, CDR2 SQIVND, per germline (reference sequence). The CDR3 runs 13 residues. V was shortened by 9 bases and J by 0 bases, with 9 bases between the two germline ends. The CDR3 reads CASDSYSNQPQHF. For the CDR3, the DNA is TGTGCCAGCGACAGCTATAGCAATCAGCCCCAGCATTTT. Drawing the rest from reference TRBV19 and TRBJ1-5, the complete variable domain is DGGITQSPKYLFRKEGQNVTLSCEQNLNHDAMYWYRQDPGQGLRLIYYSQIVNDFQKGDIAEGYSVSREKKESFPLTVTSAQKNPTAFYLCASDSYSNQPQHFGDGTRLSIL.

The chain recombines TRBV7-9 with TRBJ1-1; the D is unclear. Trimming removed 1 base at V and 4 bases at J, with 4 bases between. The CDR3 is 12 residues long. The V gene's germline CDR1 is SEHNR and CDR2 FQNEAQ (reference sequence). CDR3 loop: CASSLGATEAFF. CDR3 DNA: TGTGCCAGCAGCTTAGGGGCCACTGAAGCTTTCTTT.

J is TRBJ1-6 and V is TRBV19; perhaps TRBD1 as D (5 bases). Trimming took off 6 bases at V and 6 bases at J, with 9 bases between the two ends. This CDR3 contains 13 residues. The germline gives CDR1 LNHDA, CDR2 SQIVND (reference sequence). The CDR3 region has the DNA TGTGCCAGTAGGAGACAGATTAATTCACCCCTCCACTTT. Translation gives CASRRQINSPLHF.

The chain joins TRBV6-1 to TRBJ2-2; D not certain. Per the germline V gene, CDR1 is MNHNS and CDR2 is SASEGT. The CDR3 runs 12 residues. Trimming left V 7 bases short and J 1 base short, with 4 bases between. The CDR3 bases are TGTGCCAGCACCGGGAACACCGGGGAGCTGTTTTTT. It is translated as CASTGNTGELFF.

The genes are TRBV19 and TRBJ2-6; D might be TRBD1 (5 bases). The V end lost 6 bases, the J end lost 4 bases, and 10 bases lay between the germline ends. The CDR3 is made up of 14 amino acids. Per germline, CDR1 LNHDA and CDR2 SQIVND (reference sequence). In DNA form, the CDR3 reads TGTGCCAGTAGACAGGTATCCGGGGCCAACGTCCTGACTTTC. Protein: CASRQVSGANVLTF.

The chain couples TRBV19 to TRBJ2-7; TRBD1 matches 7 bases. Germline V CDR1 and CDR2: LNHDA, SQIVND (reference sequence). V lost 5 bases, J lost 1 base, and 8 bases stayed unmatched. This CDR3 is 15 amino acids long. This chain's CDR3 is CASSDPGQLSYEQYF. In nucleotides, the CDR3 is TGTGCCAGTAGTGATCCGGGACAGCTATCCTACGAGCAGTACTTC.

The chain links TRBV11-2 to TRBJ2-7; 7 positions match TRBD1. This CDR3 comprises 15 residues. V trimming: 0 bases; J trimming: 12 bases; junction bases outside the gene matches: 14. The germline gives CDR1 SGHAT, CDR2 FQNNGV. The CDR3 coding sequence is TGTGCCAGCAGCTTAGACGGGGCAGGGGGACGTCGGGCGTACTTC. It codes for CASSLDGAGGRRAYF.

The CDR3 loop is CASSLGSGSIQETQYF. CDR3 DNA sequence: TGTGCCAGCAGCCTCGGTAGCGGGAGCATACAAGAGACCCAGTACTTC. The genes are TRBV5-8 and TRBJ2-5, with 9 nucleotides matching TRBD2. The ends lost 4 bases at V and 2 bases at J; junction bases unmatched: 9. CDR3 length equals 16 residues. The germline V gene has CDR1 SGHTS and CDR2 YDEGEE.

V gene TRBV4-1 combines with J gene TRBJ2-1, with 8 nucleotides matching TRBD2. V shed 2 bases, J shed 5 bases, and the junction held 5 bases outside the gene matches. Germline V CDR1 and CDR2: MGHRA, YSYEKL. This CDR3 has 15 residues. The CDR3 coding sequence is TGCGCCAGCAGCCAAAGAGCGGGGGTGAACAATGAGCAGTTCTTC. Amino acids: CASSQRAGVNNEQFF.

The rearrangement uses TRBV6-9 and TRBJ1-1, with D perhaps TRBD1 (5 bases). The ends were cut back, 7 bases at V and 3 bases at J, with 15 bases in the middle. Looked up from germline, CDR1 is MNHGY and CDR2 is SVAAGI. The CDR3 consists of 14 residues. Written as DNA, the CDR3 is TGTGCCAGCACTCTTCCGGGGGTAGACACTGAAGCTTTCTTT. Its translation is CASTLPGVDTEAFF.

The V call is TRBV2, the J call TRBJ1-1, with a possible D match to TRBD1 (5 bases). CDR1 is SNHLY and CDR2 is FYNNEI in the germline V gene. Trimming pared 5 bases from V and 4 bases from J, leaving 14 bases between. CDR3 size: 14 residues. The CDR3 bases are TGTGCCAGCAGTCTTTTCGGAGGGGTCACTGAAGCTTTCTTT. Encoded protein: CASSLFGGVTEAFF.

V is TRBV7-3 and J is TRBJ2-6; TRBD2 agrees at 12 bases. CDR1 is SGHTA, CDR2 FQGTGA, per germline. The CDR3 length is 19 residues. Trimming took 1 base from V and 0 from J; bases not matched to a gene: 4. The DNA for the CDR3 is TGTGCCAGCAGCTTAATACCTAGCGGGGGGGTCTCTGGGGCCAACGTCCTGACTTTC. Amino acid sequence: CASSLIPSGGVSGANVLTF.

CDR3 residues: CASTGGRETQYF. CDR3 DNA: TGTGCCAGCACGGGAGGCAGGGAGACCCAGTACTTC. The chain carries TRBV28 and TRBJ2-5, with 7 nucleotides matching TRBD2. Germline V gives CDR1 MDHEN, CDR2 SYDVKM. Trimming at V came to 7 bases and at J to 5 bases, leaving 4 bases not matched to a gene. The CDR3 loop spans 12 amino acids.

The chain employs TRBV13 and TRBJ1-2; 7 bases map to TRBD1. After removal of 0 bases from V and 2 bases from J, the junction contained 3 bases not matched to a gene. Germline CDR1 PRHDT, CDR2 FYEKMQ (reference sequence). The CDR3 sequence is 15 residues long. The CDR3 DNA is TGTGCCAGCAGCTTAGGGACAGGGTCGAACTATGGCTACACCTTC. This codes for CASSLGTGSNYGYTF.

This clone has just one count. The J gene is TRBJ1-1, the V gene TRBV7-9, with 8 bases that match TRBD1. From germline, CDR1 is SEHNR and CDR2 FQNEAQ (reference sequence). The CDR3 covers 16 residues. The V segment lost 5 bases and the J segment 1 base; nucleotides outside the gene matches: 9. The DNA for the CDR3 is TGTGCCAGCAGCCAACCCGGGGACAGGCGGAACACTGAAGCTTTCTTT. Translating gives CASSQPGDRRNTEAFF. The complete variable domain, with remaining parts taken from reference TRBV7-9 and TRBJ1-1, reads DTGVSQNPRHKITKRGQNVTFRCDPISEHNRLYWYRQTLGQGPEFLTYFQNEAQLEKSRLLSDRFSAERPKGSFSTLEIQRTEQGDSAMYLCASSQPGDRRNTEAFFGQGTRLTVV.

This clone was seen only once. V gene TRBV5-1 combines with J gene TRBJ2-5; perhaps TRBD2 as D (6 bases). The V end lost 4 bases, the J end lost 4 bases, and 14 bases lay between the germline ends. This CDR3 contains 14 residues. CDR1 is SGHRS and CDR2 is YFSETQ in the germline V gene. CDR3 protein: CASSPGEVGETQYF. The CDR3 coding sequence is TGCGCCAGCAGCCCGGGGGAAGTGGGAGAGACCCAGTACTTC.